This T cell receptor (beta chain) was identified during a study of T cells in Graves' hyperthyroidism and ophthalmopathy. Study-level findings and limits: Blood shared most expanded thyroid clonotypes above 0.001.

CDR1 is SGHRS and CDR2 is YFSETQ in the germline V gene. With V trimmed by 4 bases and J by 0 bases, 7 bases remained unmatched. This CDR3 region has 16 residues. Amplification targeted TCR beta CDR3 regions from RNA transcripts. The TCR CDR3 was amplified in a first-round RT-PCR using the HTBI primer set. TCRdb reprocessed the multiplex PCR reads with MiXCR, giving one entry per CDR3 protein. Of 480,000 or so distinct CDR3 sequences listed, roughly 14% are singletons. Worth noting for this clonotype: Its specificity is unknown.

The sequenced sample consisted of blood. This chain links TRBV5-1 with TRBJ1-3; TRBD1 aligns across 7 bases. This sequence was found in a woman between 18 and 29 years old with Graves' hyperthyroidism. As DNA, the CDR3 is TGCGCCAGCAGCACAGGACAGGTAGCCTCTGGAAACACCATATATTTT. It codes for CASSTGQVASGNTIYF. The full variable domain, completed using reference TRBV5-1 and TRBJ1-3, is KAGVTQTPRYLIKTRGQQVTLSCSPISGHRSVSWYQQTPGQGLQFLFEYFSETQRNKGNFPGRFSGRQFSNSRSEMNVSTLELGDSALYLCASSTGQVASGNTIYFGEGSWLTVV.